This entry describes one TCR beta chain. The data belong to a study of T cell changes during pregnancy in multiple sclerosis. Method: immunoSEQ multiplex PCR; TCRdb's copy keeps in-frame clones and lacks some. The data show 60,000 or so clones, over 80% seen once. Germline CDR1 is SGHTA and CDR2 is FQGNSA. The CDR3 loop spans 17 amino acids. Trimming shortened V by 0 bases and J by 3 bases, and 15 bases separated the two germline ends. The input for sequencing was peripheral blood, taken in the first trimester of pregnancy. The source is a female donor in good health, enrolled as a control in a pregnancy study. The rearrangement joins TRBV7-2 to TRBJ2-1; D may be TRBD2 (7 bases). Written as DNA, the CDR3 is TGTGCCAGCAGCTTAGCGGTTGGGGGAGGGGGCTACAATGAGCAGTTCTTC. Its translation is CASSLAVGGGGYNEQFF.